This TCR beta chain was profiled in a study of blood T cell repertoires in COVID-19. Germline V gives CDR1 LGHNA, CDR2 YSLEER. V gave up 0 bases and J gave up 4 bases, with 13 bases separating them. The CDR3 is 16 amino acids. The assay was immunoSEQ multiplex PCR, and TCRdb's table has in-frame clones only and misses some. The sample shows 250,000 to 350,000 clones, more than 80% of them seen only once. The source is a woman aged 25-40 years with COVID-19, enrolled during active disease. This chain joins TRBV4-3 and TRBJ1-5; tentative D call: TRBD1 (5 bases). The sequenced sample consisted of peripheral blood. The CDR3 sequence: CASSQDLGGWNQPQHF. CDR3 bases: TGCGCCAGCAGCCAAGATTTGGGGGGGTGGAATCAGCCCCAGCATTTT.